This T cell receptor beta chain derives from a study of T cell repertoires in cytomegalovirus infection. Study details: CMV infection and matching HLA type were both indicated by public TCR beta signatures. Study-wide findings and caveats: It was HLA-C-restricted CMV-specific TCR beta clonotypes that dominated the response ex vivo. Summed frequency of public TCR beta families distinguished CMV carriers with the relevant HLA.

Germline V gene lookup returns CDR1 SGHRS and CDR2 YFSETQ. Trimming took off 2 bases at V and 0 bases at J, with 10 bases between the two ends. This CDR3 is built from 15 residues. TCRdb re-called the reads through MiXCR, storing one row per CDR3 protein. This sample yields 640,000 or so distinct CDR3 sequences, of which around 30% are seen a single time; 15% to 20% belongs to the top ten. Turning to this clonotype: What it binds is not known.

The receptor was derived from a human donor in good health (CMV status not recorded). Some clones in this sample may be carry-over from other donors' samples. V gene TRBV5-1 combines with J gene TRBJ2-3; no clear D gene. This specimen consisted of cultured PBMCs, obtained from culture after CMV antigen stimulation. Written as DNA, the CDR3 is TGCGCCAGCAGCTTCTCCGGATCTAGCACAGATACGCAGTATTTT. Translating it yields CASSFSGSSTDTQYF.